This is a list of T cell receptor beta chains from one sample in a study of cytomegalovirus exposure and HLA in healthy donors. The method was immunoSEQ multiplex PCR; TCRdb's version includes in-frame clones alone and lacks a portion of them. The repertoire holds 110,000 to 150,000 clones, about 76% seen once, with 3.9% in the top ten. Material for sequencing was PBMCs. These receptors originate from a young man in good health and CMV-seronegative. Each CDR3 is given with its conserved first and last residue. Fields, in order: V gene, D gene, J gene, clone size, CDR3 DNA, CDR3 protein. The D gene is left open where the match is weak. Only some rows state a clone size, as once, few, many or a class for expanded clones.

V: TRBV18; D: TRBD1; J: TRBJ2-7; size: .; DNA: TGTGCCAGCTCACTGGACCAGGGGGCGGCCGAGCAGTACTTC; CDR3: CASSLDQGAAEQYF
V: TRBV6-5; D: TRBD1; J: TRBJ2-7; size: few; DNA: TGTGCCAGCAGGGACAGGGAGAGTGCCTCCTACGAGCAGTACTTC; CDR3: CASRDRESASYEQYF
V: TRBV30; D: .; J: TRBJ2-5; size: few; DNA: TGTGCCTGGCGCCCTGCGGAGACCCAGTACTTC; CDR3: CAWRPAETQYF
V: TRBV4-1; D: .; J: TRBJ2-1; size: .; DNA: TGCGCCAGCAGCCAAGAAGGTCAGCGGAGCTCCTACAATGAGCAGTTCTTC; CDR3: CASSQEGQRSSYNEQFF
V: TRBV6-1; D: TRBD1; J: TRBJ2-7; size: .; DNA: TGTGCCACCGCACAGGGGCGACTCTACGAGCAGTACTTC; CDR3: CATAQGRLYEQYF
V: TRBV28; D: TRBD1; J: TRBJ2-7; size: .; DNA: TGTGCCAGCAGACGCGAGGCGACAGGGGGCCTCCCCAATCTGGCCGAGCAGTACTTC; CDR3: CASRREATGGLPNLAEQYF
V: TRBV5-1; D: TRBD1; J: TRBJ1-4; size: .; DNA: TGCGCCAGCAGCGTTCCTGGGACAGGGGGCCTTACTAATGAAAAACTGTTTTTT; CDR3: CASSVPGTGGLTNEKLFF
V: TRBV6-4; D: .; J: TRBJ1-6; size: .; DNA: TGTGCCAGCAGTGACTCGAGCGTCGGGGAAAATTCACCCCTCCACTTT; CDR3: CASSDSSVGENSPLHF
V: TRBV19; D: .; J: TRBJ1-5; size: .; DNA: TGTGCCAGTAGTATTCGGACAAGGCAGCCCCAGCATTTT; CDR3: CASSIRTRQPQHF
V: TRBV10-2; D: .; J: TRBJ2-7; size: .; DNA: TGCGCCAGCAGGAGTGGGGTGGCTAGCGTCTACGAGCAGTACTTC; CDR3: CASRSGVASVYEQYF
V: TRBV21-1; D: .; J: TRBJ2-2; size: .; DNA: TGTGCCAGCAGCAAAGTGAGCACCGGGGAGCTGTTTTTT; CDR3: CASSKVSTGELFF
V: TRBV5-1; D: .; J: TRBJ1-5; size: .; DNA: TGCGCCAGCAGCTTGGGGTCAGGGAACGGTCAGCCCCAGCATTTT; CDR3: CASSLGSGNGQPQHF
V: TRBV11-3; D: .; J: TRBJ1-6; size: once; DNA: TGTGCCAGCAGTTCCTCGGGTCGGCTAAGTCGGACCCTCCACTTT; CDR3: CASSSSGRLSRTLHF
V: TRBV11-2; D: .; J: TRBJ1-3; size: .; DNA: TGTGCCAGCAGCTTCGGGGACTCAGGAAACACCATATATTTT; CDR3: CASSFGDSGNTIYF
V: TRBV5-1; D: TRBD2; J: TRBJ2-1; size: .; DNA: TGCGCCAGCAGTACGCGACTAGCGGGAGGCGGTGAGCAGTTCTTC; CDR3: CASSTRLAGGGEQFF
V: TRBV5-6; D: .; J: TRBJ1-2; size: .; DNA: TGTGCCAGCAGCCCCCTCTTTCTAGTCTACTATGGCTACACCTTC; CDR3: CASSPLFLVYYGYTF
V: TRBV6-1; D: .; J: TRBJ1-5; size: .; DNA: TGTGCCAGCAGTGTGTCAGGGCATCAGCCCCAGCATTTT; CDR3: CASSVSGHQPQHF
V: TRBV2; D: TRBD1; J: TRBJ2-7; size: .; DNA: TGTGCCAGCAGTGTCCGACAGGGCCATTTCTCCTACGAGCAGTACTTC; CDR3: CASSVRQGHFSYEQYF
V: TRBV7-9; D: TRBD1; J: TRBJ2-7; size: .; DNA: TGTGCCAGCAGCCAAGACAGGGACGAGCAGTACTTC; CDR3: CASSQDRDEQYF
V: TRBV27; D: TRBD1; J: TRBJ1-5; size: once; DNA: TGTGCCAGCAGAAGACAGGGGTTGGGCAATCAGCCCCAGCATTTT; CDR3: CASRRQGLGNQPQHF
V: TRBV10-3; D: TRBD1; J: TRBJ2-3; size: .; DNA: TGTGCCATCACTACGACAGGGGCGGCAGATACGCAGTATTTT; CDR3: CAITTTGAADTQYF
V: TRBV9; D: .; J: TRBJ2-3; size: .; DNA: TGTGCCAGCAGCCTAGCAGAGGGTCTTGAGACAGATACGCAGTATTTT; CDR3: CASSLAEGLETDTQYF
V: TRBV29-1; D: .; J: TRBJ2-7; size: .; DNA: TGCAGCGTGTTACCGGGGGGCAGAACCTACGAGCAGTACTTC; CDR3: CSVLPGGRTYEQYF
V: TRBV19; D: .; J: TRBJ1-2; size: once; DNA: TGTGCCAGCACGGAATTTACCGGACTCTCCAATAACTATGGCTACACCTTC; CDR3: CASTEFTGLSNNYGYTF
V: TRBV7-8; D: TRBD1; J: TRBJ1-6; size: .; DNA: TGTGCCAGCAGCCGAGGGACAGGGAATTCACCCCTCCACTTT; CDR3: CASSRGTGNSPLHF
V: TRBV30; D: TRBD1; J: TRBJ2-7; size: .; DNA: TGTGCCTGGCGGGACAGCTTTCGACGGAGCTCCTACGAGCAGTACTTC; CDR3: CAWRDSFRRSSYEQYF
V: TRBV19; D: TRBD2; J: TRBJ2-1; size: .; DNA: TGTGCCAGTAGTATAGGCGGGGGGGATGAGCAGTTCTTC; CDR3: CASSIGGGDEQFF
V: TRBV19; D: .; J: TRBJ2-5; size: once; DNA: TGTGCCAGTAGTATATCCTCAGGAGGCATCCAAGAGACCCAGTACTTC; CDR3: CASSISSGGIQETQYF
V: TRBV6-5; D: TRBD1; J: TRBJ2-5; size: .; DNA: TGTGCCAGCAGGGCGGACAGGCTCCCACAGGAGACCCAGTACTTC; CDR3: CASRADRLPQETQYF
V: TRBV2; D: .; J: TRBJ2-5; size: once; DNA: TGTGCCAGCAGTGAACTGGCGAGGGGGGAGACCCAGTACTTC; CDR3: CASSELARGETQYF
V: TRBV11-2; D: .; J: TRBJ1-2; size: .; DNA: TGTGCCAGCAGCTTGTGGGAGGCTAACTATGGCTACACCTTC; CDR3: CASSLWEANYGYTF
V: TRBV6-5; D: .; J: TRBJ2-7; size: .; DNA: TGTGCCAGCAGTTACTCAATCGCAGAGGAGGAGTACTTC; CDR3: CASSYSIAEEEYF
V: TRBV11-3; D: .; J: TRBJ1-4; size: few; DNA: TGTGCCAGCAGCTTAACTACAAGGGGACTAAATGAAAAACTGTTTTTT; CDR3: CASSLTTRGLNEKLFF
V: TRBV4-1; D: .; J: TRBJ1-1; size: few; DNA: TGCGCCAGCAGCCAAGATCGGGCGGGGGGCACTGAAGCTTTCTTT; CDR3: CASSQDRAGGTEAFF
V: TRBV5-1; D: TRBD1; J: TRBJ1-6; size: .; DNA: TGCGCCAGCAGCACGGGACAGGGGGGTAACTCCTATAATTCACCCCTCCACTTT; CDR3: CASSTGQGGNSYNSPLHF
V: TRBV18; D: TRBD1; J: TRBJ2-7; size: .; DNA: TGTGCCAGCTCACTAGGACGGACAGGGCTCGGGGAGCAGTACTTC; CDR3: CASSLGRTGLGEQYF
V: TRBV19; D: TRBD2; J: TRBJ2-7; size: once; DNA: TGTGCCAGTAGTGCTGGCCTTGGACTAGCGGAAACCGAGCAGTACTTC; CDR3: CASSAGLGLAETEQYF
V: TRBV7-9; D: .; J: TRBJ2-3; size: .; DNA: TGTGCCAGCAGCTTAGTGGTCAACAGGAGAACAGATACGCAGTATTTT; CDR3: CASSLVVNRRTDTQYF
V: TRBV5-8; D: .; J: TRBJ1-1; size: .; DNA: TGTGCCAGCAGCTTGTTGGCGGTGAACACTGAAGCTTTCTTT; CDR3: CASSLLAVNTEAFF
V: TRBV9; D: TRBD1; J: TRBJ2-3; size: .; DNA: TGTGCCAGCAGCACCGCGGGACAGGGAGGCGGGGATACGCAGTATTTT; CDR3: CASSTAGQGGGDTQYF
V: TRBV28; D: TRBD1; J: TRBJ2-7; size: .; DNA: TGTGCCATCTCTAGGACAGGGAGTTACGAGCAGTACTTC; CDR3: CAISRTGSYEQYF
V: TRBV11-2; D: .; J: TRBJ1-5; size: few; DNA: TGTGCCAGCAGCCAGGACAGTCATAGCAATCAGCCCCAGCATTTT; CDR3: CASSQDSHSNQPQHF
V: TRBV6-1; D: TRBD2; J: TRBJ2-3; size: few; DNA: TGTGCCAGCAGTGAAGCGGCGGGGGGACCAGATACGCAGTATTTT; CDR3: CASSEAAGGPDTQYF
V: TRBV10-3; D: .; J: TRBJ2-5; size: .; DNA: TGTGCCATCAGTGACCGTCAGGGACAGTACTTC; CDR3: CAISDRQGQYF
V: TRBV6-5; D: .; J: TRBJ1-1; size: once; DNA: TGTGCCAGCAGTTACATTGGAGGATTTTTGAACACTGAAGCTTTCTTT; CDR3: CASSYIGGFLNTEAFF
V: TRBV19; D: TRBD1; J: TRBJ2-3; size: .; DNA: TGTGCCAGTAGTATCGGACAGGGACCAGATACGCAGTATTTT; CDR3: CASSIGQGPDTQYF
V: TRBV19; D: .; J: TRBJ1-1; size: .; DNA: TGTGCCAGTAGTATGGGCCTGGGGCAGCCGATGAACACTGAAGCTTTCTTT; CDR3: CASSMGLGQPMNTEAFF
V: TRBV5-1; D: TRBD1; J: TRBJ2-1; size: .; DNA: TGCGCCAGCAGCCTGACAGGGATGACTGAGCAGTTCTTC; CDR3: CASSLTGMTEQFF
V: TRBV19; D: TRBD1; J: TRBJ1-2; size: .; DNA: TGTGCCACTAGGGGACAGTCCTATGGCTACACCTTC; CDR3: CATRGQSYGYTF
V: TRBV6-5; D: TRBD1; J: TRBJ1-6; size: few; DNA: TGTGCCAGCAGTTACGCCCTGACAGGGAGGAATTCACCCCTCCACTTT; CDR3: CASSYALTGRNSPLHF
V: TRBV10-1; D: .; J: TRBJ2-1; size: few; DNA: TGCGCCAGCAGTGAGAGCGGTTACAATGAGCAGTTCTTC; CDR3: CASSESGYNEQFF
V: TRBV7-6; D: .; J: TRBJ1-1; size: once; DNA: TGTGCCAGCAGCTTAGGCGGGGTTAGCACTGAAGCTTTCTTT; CDR3: CASSLGGVSTEAFF